The entry below describes one T cell receptor (beta chain). The data were obtained in a study of blood T cell repertoires in COVID-19. Generated by immunoSEQ multiplex PCR, the TCRdb table keeps only in-frame clones and is missing some. The table has about 110,000 clones, 88% seen once. V was clipped by 3 bases and J by 3 bases, with 6 bases between them. The CDR3 is 12 amino acids. The V gene's germline CDR1 is SGHAT and CDR2 FQNNGV. Sequencing input: peripheral blood. This rearrangement joins TRBV11-2 to TRBJ2-7; D not certain. The sequence derives from a human donor in a cohort sampled during active COVID-19. As DNA, the CDR3 is TGTGCCAGCAGCTTCCCCTTCTACGAGCAGTACTTC. Its protein is CASSFPFYEQYF.